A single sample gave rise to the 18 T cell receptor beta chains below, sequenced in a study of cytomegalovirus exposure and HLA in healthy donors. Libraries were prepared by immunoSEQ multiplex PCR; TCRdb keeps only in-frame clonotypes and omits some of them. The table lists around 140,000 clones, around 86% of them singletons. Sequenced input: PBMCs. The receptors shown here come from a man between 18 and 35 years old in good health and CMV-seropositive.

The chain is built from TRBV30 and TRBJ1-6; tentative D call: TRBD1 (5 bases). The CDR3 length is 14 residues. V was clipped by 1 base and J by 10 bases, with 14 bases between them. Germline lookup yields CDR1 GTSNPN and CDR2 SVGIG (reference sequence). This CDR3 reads CAWSGGGVSSPLHF. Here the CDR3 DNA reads TGTGCCTGGAGTGGTGGGGGGGTTAGCTCACCCCTCCACTTT.

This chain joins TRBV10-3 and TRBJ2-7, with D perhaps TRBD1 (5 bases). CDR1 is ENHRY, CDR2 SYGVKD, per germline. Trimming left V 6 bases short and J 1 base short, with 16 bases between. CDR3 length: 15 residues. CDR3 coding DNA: TGTGCCATCAGGGACGACTTGACAGTATCCTACGAGCAGTACTTC. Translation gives CAIRDDLTVSYEQYF.

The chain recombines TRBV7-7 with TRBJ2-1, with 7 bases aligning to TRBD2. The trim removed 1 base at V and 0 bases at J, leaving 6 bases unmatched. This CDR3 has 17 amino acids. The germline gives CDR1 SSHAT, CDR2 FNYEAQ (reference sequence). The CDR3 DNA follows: TGTGCCAGCAGCTTAGAAATAGCGGGTAGCTCCTACAATGAGCAGTTCTTC. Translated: CASSLEIAGSSYNEQFF.

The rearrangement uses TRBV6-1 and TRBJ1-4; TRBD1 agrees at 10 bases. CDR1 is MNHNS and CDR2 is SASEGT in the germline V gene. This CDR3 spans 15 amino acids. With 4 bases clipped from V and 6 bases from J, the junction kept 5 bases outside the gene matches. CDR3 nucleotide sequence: TGTGCCAGCAGTGCACCCGGGACAGGGGATGAAAAACTGTTTTTT. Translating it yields CASSAPGTGDEKLFF.

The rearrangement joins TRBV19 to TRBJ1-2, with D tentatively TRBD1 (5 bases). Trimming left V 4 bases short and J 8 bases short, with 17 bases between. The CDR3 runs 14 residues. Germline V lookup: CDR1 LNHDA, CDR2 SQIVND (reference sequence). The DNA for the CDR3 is TGTGCCAGTAGTAGTTCGATCTCGGGGGGAGGCTACACCTTC. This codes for CASSSSISGGGYTF.

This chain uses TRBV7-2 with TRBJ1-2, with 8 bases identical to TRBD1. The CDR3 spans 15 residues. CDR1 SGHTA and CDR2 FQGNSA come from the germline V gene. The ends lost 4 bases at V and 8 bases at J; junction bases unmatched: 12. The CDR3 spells CASSSRTGKGEGYTF. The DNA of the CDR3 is TGTGCCAGCAGCTCCAGGACAGGGAAAGGGGAAGGCTACACCTTC.

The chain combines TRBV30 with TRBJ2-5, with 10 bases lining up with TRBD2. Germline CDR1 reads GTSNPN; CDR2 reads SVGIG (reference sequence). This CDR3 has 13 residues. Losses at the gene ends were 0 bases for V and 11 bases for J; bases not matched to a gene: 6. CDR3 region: CAWSVSSGGHQYF. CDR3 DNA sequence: TGTGCCTGGAGTGTGTCTAGCGGGGGCCATCAGTACTTC.

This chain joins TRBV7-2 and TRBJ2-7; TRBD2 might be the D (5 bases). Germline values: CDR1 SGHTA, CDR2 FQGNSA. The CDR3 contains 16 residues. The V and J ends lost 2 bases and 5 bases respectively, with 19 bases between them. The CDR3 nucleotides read TGTGCCAGCAGCTTACCATACAAGGATGTGGGAGACGAGCAGTACTTC. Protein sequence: CASSLPYKDVGDEQYF.

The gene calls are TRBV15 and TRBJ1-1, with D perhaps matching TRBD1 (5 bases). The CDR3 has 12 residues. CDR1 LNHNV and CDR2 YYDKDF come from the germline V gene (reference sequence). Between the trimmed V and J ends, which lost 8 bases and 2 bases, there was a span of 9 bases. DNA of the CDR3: TGTGCCACCGGGAGGGGAAACACTGAAGCTTTCTTT. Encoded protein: CATGRGNTEAFF.

The CDR3 reads CASSPAAVSSYNEQFF. The CDR3 DNA reads TGTGCCAGCTCACCTGCTGCCGTTAGCTCCTACAATGAGCAGTTCTTC. The rearrangement joins TRBV18 to TRBJ2-1, with no clear D. V lost 3 bases and J 0 bases, leaving 12 bases between the germline ends. CDR1 KGHSH and CDR2 LQKENI come from the germline V gene. The CDR3 covers 16 residues.

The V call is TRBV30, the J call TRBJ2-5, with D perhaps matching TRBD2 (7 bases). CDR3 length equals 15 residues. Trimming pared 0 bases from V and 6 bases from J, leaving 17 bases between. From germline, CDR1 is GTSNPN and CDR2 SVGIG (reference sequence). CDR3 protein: CAWSVAGIGTKTQYF. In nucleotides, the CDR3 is TGTGCCTGGAGTGTAGCGGGAATTGGGACAAAGACCCAGTACTTC.

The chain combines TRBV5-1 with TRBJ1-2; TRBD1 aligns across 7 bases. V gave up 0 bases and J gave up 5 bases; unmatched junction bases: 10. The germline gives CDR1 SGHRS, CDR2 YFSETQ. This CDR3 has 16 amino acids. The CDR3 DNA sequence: TGCGCCAGCAGCTTGGCGCAGGGGGATAAGATGTATGGCTACACCTTC. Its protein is CASSLAQGDKMYGYTF.

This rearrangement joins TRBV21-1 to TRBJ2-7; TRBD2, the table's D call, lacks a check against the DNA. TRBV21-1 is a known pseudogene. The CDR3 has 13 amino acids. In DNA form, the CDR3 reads TGTGCCAACAGCACCTATTCTTTTTACGAGCAGTACTTC. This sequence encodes CANSTYSFYEQYF.

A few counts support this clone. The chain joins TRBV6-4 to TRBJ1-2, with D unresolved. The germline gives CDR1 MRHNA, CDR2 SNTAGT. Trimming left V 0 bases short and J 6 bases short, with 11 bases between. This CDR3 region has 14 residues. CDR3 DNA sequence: TGTGCCAGCAGTGACTCTGACGGCGGGGATGGCTACACCTTC. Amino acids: CASSDSDGGDGYTF.

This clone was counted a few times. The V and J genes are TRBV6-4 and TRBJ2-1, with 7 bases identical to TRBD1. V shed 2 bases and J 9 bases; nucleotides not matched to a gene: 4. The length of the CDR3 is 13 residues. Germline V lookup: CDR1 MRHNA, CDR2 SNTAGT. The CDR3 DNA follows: TGTGCCAGCAGTGACACAGACAGGGTTGAGCAGTTCTTC. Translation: CASSDTDRVEQFF.

This chain's CDR3 is CASSFKHTDTQYF. The CDR3 region has the DNA TGTGCCAGCAGCTTCAAACACACAGATACGCAGTATTTT. The chain couples TRBV7-2 to TRBJ2-3; D call uncertain. Trimming took off 3 bases at V and 2 bases at J, with 6 bases between the two ends. The CDR3 totals 13 residues. Germline loops: CDR1 SGHTA, CDR2 FQGNSA. The complete variable domain, with remaining parts taken from reference TRBV7-2 and TRBJ2-3, reads GAGVSQSPSNKVTEKGKDVELRCDPISGHTALYWYRQSLGQGLEFLIYFQGNSAPDKSGLPSDRFSAERTGGSVSTLTIQRTQQEDSAVYLCASSFKHTDTQYFGPGTRLTVL.

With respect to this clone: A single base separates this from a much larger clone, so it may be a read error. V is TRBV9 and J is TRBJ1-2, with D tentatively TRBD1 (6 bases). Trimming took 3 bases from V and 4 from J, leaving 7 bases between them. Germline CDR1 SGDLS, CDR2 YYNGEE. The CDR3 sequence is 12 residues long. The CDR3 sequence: CASSEQGYGYTF. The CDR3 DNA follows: TGTGCCAGCAGCGAACAGGGCTATGGCTACACCTTC.

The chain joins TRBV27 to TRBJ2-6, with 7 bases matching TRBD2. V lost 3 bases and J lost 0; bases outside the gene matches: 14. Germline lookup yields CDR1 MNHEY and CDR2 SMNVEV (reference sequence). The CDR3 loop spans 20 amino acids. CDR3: CASSFFGWTSITSGANVLTF. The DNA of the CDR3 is TGTGCCAGCAGTTTTTTTGGATGGACTAGTATAACCTCTGGGGCCAACGTCCTGACTTTC.